This TCR beta chain was found in a study of shared clonotypes between healthy human individuals. In the case of this clone: Its antigen remains unknown.

The study, taken as a whole, reports: Sharing across four donors was highest in naive CD4 (roughly 5%) and lowest in memory CD8 (about 0.4%).

CDR1 and CDR2 (germline): SGHTA, FQGNSA. CDR3 size: 14 residues. With 5 bases clipped from V and 7 bases from J, the junction kept 8 bases outside the gene matches. This table comes from immunoSEQ multiplex PCR, and its TCRdb copy is limited to in-frame clones, with some not included. The sample includes 1.4 million to 1.5 million clones, about 96% of them seen just once. The origin of this receptor is a man aged 25 to 40 in good health. Sequencing was performed on naive CD4+ T cells sorted from blood. Noted subset: CD45RA+ positively selected. This rearrangement joins TRBV7-2 to TRBJ2-7, with TRBD2 matching 10 bases. The CDR3 spells CASSPSGSQREQYF. The CDR3 DNA reads as TGTGCCAGCAGCCCTAGCGGGAGTCAACGGGAGCAGTACTTC.